This T cell receptor (beta chain) was found in a study of cytomegalovirus exposure and HLA in healthy donors. Study-wide background: An early release of data contained tens of millions of unique TCRs, which came from HLA-typed donors. Study-wide results and caveats: Rarity marked most TCR sequences, yet some public TCRs occurred in many donors.

Notes on this clone: Its antigen is still unknown.

Germline assignment: CDR1 LNHDA and CDR2 SQIVND (reference sequence). The ends lost 3 bases at V and 3 bases at J; junction bases unmatched: 4. There are 15 residues in the CDR3. 60 Vbeta and 13 Jbeta primers were used in PCR. Here immunoSEQ multiplex PCR was the method, and the copy in TCRdb shows in-frame clones only, minus some. The table lists about 120,000 clones, around 70% of them singletons. This rearrangement joins TRBV19 to TRBJ2-3, with 9 nucleotides matching TRBD2. This clonotype was obtained from a woman aged 18-29 years in good health and CMV-seronegative. The sample comprised PBMCs. CDR3 nucleotide sequence: TGTGCCAGTAGTATTAGCGGGGGAGTGACAGATACGCAGTATTTT. Protein sequence: CASSISGGVTDTQYF.